The next 3 T cell receptor beta chains were all read from a single sample in a study of blood T cell repertoires in COVID-19. Some clones are missing from TCRdb's copy, which holds only in-frame ones; the method was immunoSEQ multiplex PCR. The data show approximately 240,000 clones, more than 75% seen once. Specimen: peripheral blood. Receptors originate from a woman aged 30 to 39 who had recovered from COVID-19.

This clone was seen once. The V and J genes are TRBV4-3 and TRBJ2-1; the match to TRBD2 covers 12 bases. Germline V gives CDR1 LGHNA, CDR2 YSLEER. This CDR3 has 17 amino acids. The ends lost 0 bases at V and 9 bases at J; junction bases unmatched: 9. CDR3 nucleotide sequence: TGCGCCAGCAGCCAAGATAGTTCTAGCGGGGGGGCCCTTGAGCAGTTCTTC. Amino acid sequence: CASSQDSSSGGALEQFF.

The chain employs TRBV6-2 or TRBV6-3 and TRBJ2-6; unclear D gene. Trimming removed 3 bases at V and 0 bases at J, with 12 bases between. There are 17 residues in the CDR3. Germline V gives CDR1 MNHEY, CDR2 SVGEGT. CDR3 sequence: CASSYATPRSGANVLTF. CDR3 DNA: TGTGCCAGCAGTTATGCAACGCCGCGCTCTGGGGCCAACGTCCTGACTTTC.

The chain couples TRBV29-1 to TRBJ2-3, with 13 bases fitting TRBD2. CDR1 and CDR2 from the germline V gene are SQVTM and ANQGSEA. The ends lost 0 bases at V and 5 bases at J; junction bases unmatched: 14. CDR3 length equals 19 residues. CDR3 nucleotide sequence: TGCAGCGTTGAAGAGCGAATCCCAACTAGCGGGGGGGCACGAGATACGCAGTATTTT. Protein sequence: CSVEERIPTSGGARDTQYF.